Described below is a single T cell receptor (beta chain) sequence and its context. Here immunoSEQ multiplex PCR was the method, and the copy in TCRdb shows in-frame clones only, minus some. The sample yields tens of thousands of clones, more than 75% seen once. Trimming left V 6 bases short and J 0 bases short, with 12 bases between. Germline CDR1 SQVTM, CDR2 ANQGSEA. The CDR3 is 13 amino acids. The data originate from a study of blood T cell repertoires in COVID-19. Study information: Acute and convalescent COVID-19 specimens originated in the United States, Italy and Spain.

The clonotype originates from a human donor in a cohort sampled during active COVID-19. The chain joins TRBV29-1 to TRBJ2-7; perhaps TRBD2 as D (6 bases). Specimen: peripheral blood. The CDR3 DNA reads TGCAGCGTGAGTTCGGGGGTCTCCTACGAGCAGTACTTC. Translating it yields CSVSSGVSYEQYF.